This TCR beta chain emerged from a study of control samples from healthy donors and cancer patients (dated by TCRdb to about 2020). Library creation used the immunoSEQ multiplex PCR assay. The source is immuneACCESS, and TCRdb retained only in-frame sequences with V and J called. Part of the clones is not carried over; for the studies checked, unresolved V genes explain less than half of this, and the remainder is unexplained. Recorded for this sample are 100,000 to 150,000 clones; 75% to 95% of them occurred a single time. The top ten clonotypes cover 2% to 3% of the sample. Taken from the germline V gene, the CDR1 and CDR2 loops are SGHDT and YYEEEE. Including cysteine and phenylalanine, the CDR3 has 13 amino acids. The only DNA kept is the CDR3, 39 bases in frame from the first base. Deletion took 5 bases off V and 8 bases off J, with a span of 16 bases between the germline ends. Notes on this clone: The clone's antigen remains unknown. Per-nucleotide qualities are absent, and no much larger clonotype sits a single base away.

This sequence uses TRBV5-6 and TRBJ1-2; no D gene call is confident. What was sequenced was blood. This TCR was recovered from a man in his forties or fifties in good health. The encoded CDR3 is CASRTGGIIGYTF. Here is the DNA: TGTGCCAGCAGAACTGGAGGGATCATAGGCTACACCTTC.